This TCR beta chain was recorded in a study of blood T cell repertoires in COVID-19. Study in general: Donors in the United States, Italy and Spain gave samples during acute or convalescent COVID-19. T cells, B-cell-depleted T cells, or PBMCs supplied cDNA or gDNA.

As originally analysed: Amplification from reference gene primers served as the basis for estimated nucleated cell counts. TCRdb keeps only in-frame clones here, not all; method: immunoSEQ multiplex PCR. V, J and clone size derive from that table, while D and trimming were established from the DNA sequence. The repertoire holds some 190,000 clones, 85% to 90% seen once, with roughly 7.7% in the top ten. CDR3 size: 11 residues. V was clipped by 8 bases and J by 5 bases, with 9 bases between them. The germline gives CDR1 MGHDK, CDR2 SYGVNS. The sequence was obtained from a woman aged 60-75 years with acute or convalescent COVID-19. The source material was peripheral blood. The V call is TRBV25-1, the J call TRBJ1-1; D gene ambiguous. Here the CDR3 reads CASGWRTEAFF. The DNA for the CDR3 is TGTGCCAGCGGTTGGAGAACTGAAGCTTTCTTT.